This T cell receptor (beta chain) was documented in a study of spatial heterogeneity in lung cancer. On this clonotype itself: Its antigen is not known.

One entry per CDR3 protein results from TCRdb running MiXCR on the 5' RACE reads. The sample has roughly 39,000 distinct CDR3 sequences, roughly 7% seen once. The CDR3 spans 15 residues. CDR1 is SGHVS, CDR2 FQNEAQ, per germline. V lost 3 bases to trimming and J lost 9 bases; unmatched junction nucleotides: 10. Time point in this sample: sample taken at primary tumor resection. The sequenced material consisted of unsorted whole RNA from tumor, nontumor lung or frozen PBMC. Overall study findings and caveats: Expanded tumor TCRs that were ubiquitous appeared in blood more at resection than follow-up.

The source was PBMCs, collected at surgery. The V and J genes are TRBV7-8 and TRBJ1-1, with 10 nucleotides matching TRBD1. This receptor was identified in a female donor with early-stage non-small cell lung cancer. CDR3 bases: TGTGCCAGCAGCTTCGACCGGGACAGGGGCACCAAAGCTTTCTTT. Protein: CASSFDRDRGTKAFF.